What follows describes a single TCR beta chain. At least ten counts were recorded for this clone. Its antigen is still unknown. No much larger clonotype is one base removed from it; base qualities were not supplied. Spanning cysteine to phenylalanine, the CDR3 consists of 15 amino acids. The sequence is cut down to CDR3 DNA, 45 bases in frame from base 1. Deletion took 3 bases off V and 4 bases off J, with a span of 15 bases between the germline ends. CDR1 and CDR2 (MNHEY, SMNVEV) derive from the germline V gene (reference sequence). Each clonotype received, on average, 10x coverage in deep resolution sequencing performed on a MiSeq, where the target depth lay between 1 in 1 million and 1 in 200,000 T cells. The immunoSEQ hsTCRB Kit was used to generate the TCR beta libraries. The source study handled its data this way. The data were analyzed with ImmunoSEQ Analyzer and ImmunoSEQ Data Assistant, and V, D and J gene assignments followed IMGT definitions. Clonality, which ranges from 0 to 1, was calculated by subtracting the normalized Shannon entropy of productive rearrangement frequencies from one. Only overrepresented clonotypes making up at least 0.05% of the repertoire of each patient were included in the public clonotype analysis. More than ten age-matched healthy donor repertoires from immuneACCESS were used as controls for clonality. TCRdb stores this immuneACCESS table with in-frame sequences only. Part of the clones is absent; in the studies checked, under half of the shortfall reflects unresolved V genes, and no reason is known for the rest. The DNA gave D and trimming, while V, J and clone size come from that table. The sample has about 49,000 clones on record, roughly 57% of them singletons. The top ten clonotypes cover 32% of the sample.

This record comes from a study of cytotoxic CD8 clonotypes in ibrutinib-treated CLL (TCRdb year 2021). As for the study more broadly: The cohort had some eleven relapsed/refractory and about 15 treatment-naive patients; approximately 17 were IGHV unmutated. Cryopreserved peripheral blood mononuclear cells were collected at three points: before therapy, at response, and at either sustained remission or disease progression. Responses were partial in some 24 patients and complete in 2; after median approximately 5.5 years follow-up, about 15 stayed in remission and 12 progressed. Patients were still on ibrutinib when every remission and progressive disease sample was collected. On average, each sample had about 260,000 productive templates and 94,082 productive rearrangements. Of the roughly 90 people in the trial, approximately 24 had longitudinal samples available. Response samples were obtained after a median of approximately 12 months of treatment, with a range of roughly 6 to 36 months. Overall results and qualifications from the work: Sampling times were not matched between patients in sustained remission and patients whose disease was progressing, and lymph node repertoires were not examined. Baseline clonality was found to be higher than that of age-matched healthy donors and was strongly correlated with circulating CD8+ T-cell counts. An increase in clonality was observed at ibrutinib response, with clonality remaining stable during sustained remission and falling back toward baseline at progression. Public clonotypes were found to be uncommon and were observed to contract or remain stable during treatment; the increase in clonality was shown to reflect expansion of private clonotypes at ibrutinib response.

The sample's time point, from its label and the paper: about eleven months on ibrutinib. For TCR beta library preparation, roughly 2 micrograms of genomic DNA was extracted from cryopreserved PBMCs. High-throughput TCR beta sequencing was performed on longitudinal blood samples from CLL patients receiving ibrutinib monotherapy. The patients took part in an open-label, single-center phase 2 trial of ibrutinib monotherapy. This clonotype was obtained from a human donor with chronic lymphocytic leukemia. The chain links TRBV27 with TRBJ1-2; the D gene is perhaps TRBD1, from 6 matching bases. The sample in question was PBMCs, obtained after 12 months of ibrutinib treatment. The CDR3 reads CASSFKASGAYGYTF. DNA sequence: TGTGCCAGCAGTTTTAAGGCATCGGGGGCCTATGGCTACACCTTC.